This T cell receptor (beta chain) originates from a study of T-cell reconstitution after alpha-beta-depleted transplantation in children. Preparation of the TCRbeta library used unique molecular identifiers. In TCRdb, the PCR reads were re-called with MiXCR into one record per CDR3 protein. The sample carries about 540,000 distinct CDR3 sequences, about 18% recorded once. CDR3 size: 17 residues. V lost 4 bases to trimming and J lost 1 base; unmatched junction nucleotides: 8. Germline CDR1 LGHDT, CDR2 YNNKEL (reference sequence). This TCR came from a human donor who donated a stem cell graft to a child with acute lymphoblastic leukemia. The V gene is TRBV3-1, the J gene TRBJ2-2, with 8 nucleotides matching TRBD2. The sample here was PBMCs from the stem cell graft donor, taken from the stem cell graft. Here the CDR3 reads CASSLKMTSVNTGELFF. The CDR3 nucleotides read TGTGCCAGCAGCCTCAAGATGACTAGCGTGAACACCGGGGAGCTGTTTTTT.